The 28 T cell receptor beta chains listed next were all sequenced from one sample in a study of blood T cell repertoires in COVID-19. Assay: immunoSEQ multiplex PCR; the TCRdb copy retains only in-frame clones and omits some. The table shows about 200,000 clones, with over 60% occurring only once. Source material: peripheral blood. These receptors originate from a woman in her 70s with acute or convalescent COVID-19.

This rearrangement joins TRBV5-1 to TRBJ1-1; 8 positions match TRBD1. CDR3 length equals 16 residues. V was clipped by 1 base and J by 1 base; unmatched bases: 6. Germline V gives CDR1 SGHRS, CDR2 YFSETQ. DNA for the CDR3: TGCGCCAGCAGCTTGCGACCGACAGGGGAGAACACTGAAGCTTTCTTT. Protein: CASSLRPTGENTEAFF.

The chain employs TRBV5-1 and TRBJ2-3, with D possibly matching TRBD2 (6 bases). CDR3 size: 14 residues. Trimming cost V 0 bases and J 5 bases, with 10 bases left between them. From germline, CDR1 is SGHRS and CDR2 YFSETQ. CDR3 sequence (DNA): TGCGCCAGCAGCTTGGGACTAGACCGAGATACGCAGTATTTT. Amino acid sequence: CASSLGLDRDTQYF.

The rearrangement links TRBV7-9 to TRBJ1-6, with D possibly matching TRBD1 (5 bases). The CDR3 spans 15 residues. Germline V CDR1 and CDR2: SEHNR, FQNEAQ (reference sequence). The V end was cut by 2 bases, the J end by 7 bases, with 12 bases between. The DNA for the CDR3 is TGTGCCAGCAGCTTATGGCAGGGCGAGAATTCACCCCTCCACTTT. Its protein is CASSLWQGENSPLHF.

V is TRBV30 and J is TRBJ1-5, with a possible D match to TRBD1 (5 bases). Germline V gene data show CDR1 as GTSNPN and CDR2 as SVGIG (reference sequence). This CDR3 spans 16 amino acids. The V end was cut by 2 bases, the J end by 6 bases, with 20 bases between. The CDR3 sequence is CAWSRTGTGAGQPQHF. Here the CDR3 DNA reads TGTGCCTGGAGTCGTACCGGGACTGGGGCTGGTCAGCCCCAGCATTTT.

The chain couples TRBV27 to TRBJ2-1, with TRBD2 identical over 13 bases. J gave up 8 bases and V 6 bases, and 10 bases lay outside the gene matches. The CDR3 is 16 amino acids. Germline-derived CDR1 and CDR2 are MNHEY and SMNVEV (reference sequence). Here the CDR3 reads CASSKGLAGRVDEQFF. The CDR3 coding sequence is TGTGCCAGCAGCAAGGGACTAGCGGGACGGGTGGATGAGCAGTTCTTC.

This rearrangement joins TRBV7-7 to TRBJ2-5; no firm D call. CDR1 is SSHAT and CDR2 is FNYEAQ in the germline V gene (reference sequence). The germline V and J ends were trimmed by 1 base and 2 bases, with 11 bases remaining between them. The CDR3 extends over 15 amino acids. DNA for the CDR3: TGTGCCAGCAGCTTAGGGGCACGAACTCAAGAGACCCAGTACTTC. Its protein product is CASSLGARTQETQYF.

The rearrangement joins TRBV6-6 to TRBJ1-1; unclear D gene. Trimming cost V 2 bases and J 0 bases, with 13 bases left between them. Germline CDR1 reads MNHNY; CDR2 reads SVGAGI (reference sequence). This CDR3 contains 16 residues. The CDR3 sequence: CASSYGQSYLNTEAFF. Here the CDR3 DNA reads TGTGCCAGCAGTTACGGGCAAAGTTATTTGAACACTGAAGCTTTCTTT.

The CDR3: CASSVQSGQETQYF. The CDR3 nucleotides are TGTGCCAGCAGCGTACAATCGGGGCAAGAGACCCAGTACTTC. This rearrangement joins TRBV9 to TRBJ2-5; possibly TRBD2 for D (5 bases). Germline assignment: CDR1 SGDLS and CDR2 YYNGEE. This CDR3 has 14 amino acids. V was clipped by 1 base and J by 2 bases, with 9 bases between them.

The J gene is TRBJ2-2, the V gene TRBV27; D possibly corresponds to TRBD2 (6 bases). The V gene lost 7 bases and the J gene lost 2 bases, with 14 bases spanning the gap. The length of the CDR3 is 15 residues. The V gene's germline CDR1 is MNHEY and CDR2 SMNVEV (reference sequence). CDR3 nucleotide sequence: TGTGCCAGCACTGGGGACTGGAGAAACACCGGGGAGCTGTTTTTT. This encodes CASTGDWRNTGELFF.

This chain links TRBV10-3 with TRBJ1-4; 10 positions agree with TRBD1. V shed 6 bases, J shed 3 bases, and the junction held 4 bases outside the gene matches. Per the germline V gene, CDR1 is ENHRY and CDR2 is SYGVKD. This CDR3 has 15 amino acids. CDR3: CAIRPDRGPNEKLFF. CDR3 bases: TGTGCCATCAGGCCCGACAGGGGGCCTAATGAAAAACTGTTTTTT.

The table lists this clone with a count of one. V usage is TRBV6-5 and J usage is TRBJ1-5; tentative D call: TRBD1 (6 bases). The CDR3 is 15 amino acids. CDR1 is MNHEY, CDR2 SVGAGI, per germline. With 5 bases removed from V and 3 bases from J, the gap between germline ends came to 14 bases. DNA of the CDR3: TGTGCCAGCAGTATAAGGACAGTCCTCAATCAGCCCCAGCATTTT. Translation: CASSIRTVLNQPQHF.

This clone has a handful of counts. The chain links TRBV9 to TRBJ2-1, with a possible D match to TRBD2 (5 bases). V was clipped by 4 bases and J by 3 bases, with 14 bases between them. This CDR3 has 15 amino acids. Germline lookup yields CDR1 SGDLS and CDR2 YYNGEE. The CDR3 loop is CASSFGLAVYNEQFF. The CDR3 DNA reads TGTGCCAGCAGCTTCGGGCTAGCAGTCTACAATGAGCAGTTCTTC.

This rearrangement joins TRBV5-5 to TRBJ2-3; a possible D gene is TRBD2 (6 bases). Per the germline V gene, CDR1 is SGHKS and CDR2 is YYEKEE (reference sequence). The V gene lost 2 bases and the J gene lost 6 bases, with 10 bases spanning the gap. CDR3 length: 13 residues. CDR3 loop: CASSFGGEDTQYF. DNA of the CDR3: TGTGCCAGCAGCTTTGGCGGGGAGGATACGCAGTATTTT.

The chain has TRBV29-1 and TRBJ2-1, with TRBD2 as a possible D gene (5 bases). This CDR3 is 13 amino acids long. The germline CDR1 and CDR2 sequences are SQVTM and ANQGSEA. As DNA, the CDR3 is TGCGGGATATTGGGCCGAGGGTACAATGAGCAGTTCTTC. It translates to CGILGRGYNEQFF.

CDR3 nucleotide sequence: TGTGCCAGCAGTGCACAGGTTCAAGAGACCCAGTACTTC. It translates to CASSAQVQETQYF. The chain recombines TRBV2 with TRBJ2-5; tentative D call: TRBD1 (5 bases). Looked up from germline, CDR1 is SNHLY and CDR2 is FYNNEI. V shed 4 bases and J shed 2 bases, with 8 bases lying between them. The CDR3 covers 13 residues.

This clone was recorded only once. The J gene is TRBJ2-5, the V gene TRBV6-1; D remains unclear. In germline, CDR1 is MNHNS, CDR2 SASEGT. This CDR3 has 13 residues. The V gene lost 2 bases and the J gene lost 2 bases, with 6 bases spanning the gap. CDR3 nucleotides: TGTGCCAGCAGTGAATTTCCTCAAGAGACCCAGTACTTC. It encodes CASSEFPQETQYF.

This sequence joins TRBV7-2 and TRBJ2-5, with TRBD2 matching 9 bases. The CDR3 sequence is 15 residues long. Per the germline V gene, CDR1 is SGHTA and CDR2 is FQGNSA. V was pared by 1 base and J by 4 bases, with 4 bases of the junction left unmatched. As DNA, the CDR3 is TGTGCCAGCAGCTTAGTAGCGGGAGCGGGAGAGACCCAGTACTTC. This encodes CASSLVAGAGETQYF.

Here the CDR3 reads CASSVATGVSYNEQFF. The CDR3 region has the DNA TGTGCCAGCAGCGTAGCTACGGGGGTGTCATACAATGAGCAGTTCTTC. V and J are TRBV9 and TRBJ2-1; possibly TRBD2 for D (6 bases). CDR1 and CDR2 (germline): SGDLS, YYNGEE. The germline V and J ends were trimmed by 0 bases and 4 bases, with 14 bases remaining between them. The CDR3 runs 16 residues.

This clone has more than one count but fewer than ten. J is TRBJ2-7 and V is TRBV5-6; D is perhaps TRBD1 (6 bases). V lost 3 bases and J 2 bases, leaving 9 bases between the germline ends. The CDR3 spans 13 residues. The germline V gene has CDR1 SGHDT and CDR2 YYEEEE. CDR3 nucleotide sequence: TGTGCCAGCAGCTCCGGGACAACCTACGAGCAGTACTTC. Its protein product is CASSSGTTYEQYF.

The chain joins TRBV5-1 to TRBJ2-5; 8 bases match TRBD1. With V trimmed by 0 bases and J by 5 bases, 9 bases remained unmatched. CDR1 and CDR2 (germline): SGHRS, YFSETQ. The CDR3 extends over 16 amino acids. The CDR3 bases are TGCGCCAGCAGCTTGGGAACCCGCGGGACAGGCGAGACCCAGTACTTC. Protein product: CASSLGTRGTGETQYF.

The J gene is TRBJ2-7, the V gene TRBV6-5, with 7 bases that match TRBD2. From germline, CDR1 is MNHEY and CDR2 SVGAGI. After removal of 7 bases from V and 1 base from J, the junction contained 7 bases not matched to a gene. CDR3 length: 14 residues. CDR3 nucleotides: TGTGCCAGCACCGATCTGGGGGGGTCCTACGAGCAGTACTTC. Translating gives CASTDLGGSYEQYF.

The J gene is TRBJ1-4, the V gene TRBV28; a possible D gene is TRBD1 (5 bases). CDR3 size: 13 residues. V was clipped by 6 bases and J by 5 bases, with 10 bases between them. Germline loops: CDR1 MDHEN, CDR2 SYDVKM. The CDR3 region is CASRTVSNEKLFF. Written as DNA, the CDR3 is TGTGCCAGCAGGACAGTGTCCAATGAAAAACTGTTTTTT.

This clone was counted once. The chain recombines TRBV5-1 with TRBJ2-5; 10 bases are shared with TRBD2. The CDR3 length is 15 residues. The V gene's germline CDR1 is SGHRS and CDR2 YFSETQ. V lost 4 bases to trimming and J lost 2 bases; unmatched junction nucleotides: 5. The DNA of the CDR3 is TGCGCCAGCAGCCGGATGGGACTAGCGCAAGAGACCCAGTACTTC. Protein sequence: CASSRMGLAQETQYF.

The chain uses TRBV5-4 and TRBJ1-3, with D maybe TRBD1 (5 bases). CDR1 SGHNT and CDR2 YYREEE come from the germline V gene (reference sequence). V was trimmed by 0 bases and J by 0 bases, leaving 13 bases between them. This CDR3 spans 17 amino acids. Here the CDR3 reads CASSLAAGRSSGNTIYF. DNA for the CDR3: TGTGCCAGCAGCTTGGCCGCGGGGCGGAGCTCTGGAAACACCATATATTTT.

V and J are TRBV7-2 and TRBJ1-6, with 10 bases that match TRBD1. The germline gives CDR1 SGHTA, CDR2 FQGNSA. The CDR3 length is 15 residues. The J segment lost 10 bases and the V segment lost 8 bases, leaving 11 bases of the junction unmatched. CDR3 sequence reads: CASSLVGTGDSPLHF. CDR3 in DNA: TGTGCCAGCTCACTAGTTGGGACAGGGGACTCACCCCTCCACTTT.

The gene calls are TRBV30 and TRBJ1-1; possible D gene TRBD1, 5 bases. The CDR3 spans 14 residues. Trimming left V 3 bases short and J 5 bases short, with 16 bases between. Germline V gene data show CDR1 as GTSNPN and CDR2 as SVGIG (reference sequence). The CDR3 reads CAWSLRGGSTEAFF. CDR3 coding DNA: TGTGCCTGGAGCCTCCGGGGGGGAAGTACTGAAGCTTTCTTT.

This rearrangement joins TRBV3-1 (or the pseudogene TRBV3-2) to TRBJ1-1; 7 bases line up with TRBD1. Germline lookup yields CDR1 LGHDT and CDR2 YNNKEL (reference sequence). The CDR3 is 12 amino acids. V was clipped by 8 bases and J by 5 bases; unmatched bases: 5. This chain's CDR3 is CASQTGDTEAFF. The CDR3 DNA reads as TGTGCCAGCCAAACAGGGGATACTGAAGCTTTCTTT.

J is TRBJ1-2 and V is TRBV27; D ambiguous. Trimming cost V 7 bases and J 2 bases, with 11 bases left between them. This CDR3 has 13 amino acids. Germline lookup yields CDR1 MNHEY and CDR2 SMNVEV (reference sequence). In nucleotides, the CDR3 is TGTGCCAGCAACGACTTTAACAACTATGGCTACACCTTC. Translated, it gives CASNDFNNYGYTF.